This TCR beta chain was recovered during a study of vaccination effects on CD4 cells after COVID-19. Sequencing in the ViraFEST assay came after antigen-specific CD4+ T cells had been expanded with viral peptide pools, which were used to stimulate PBMC. Cultured cells yielded isolated CD4+ T cells after roughly 11 days. No vaccinee had earlier SARS-CoV-2 infection, and nucleocapsid antibodies were negative. Trimming cost V 2 bases and J 8 bases, with 15 bases left between them. The CDR3 spans 15 residues. The germline CDR1 and CDR2 sequences are KGHSH and LQKENI. In regard to this clone: Its antigen is undetermined.

The table came from immunoSEQ multiplex PCR; TCRdb's copy has only in-frame clones and leaves some out. The table has about 73,000 clones, about 78% seen once. Study findings and constraints: Convalescent patients were scarce in the study, and it lacked early post-infection timepoints.

The gene calls are TRBV18 and TRBJ1-4; TRBD1 is a possible D gene (5 bases). The specimen comprised CD4+ T cells from PBMCs cultured with SARS-CoV-2 spike peptides, sampled before COVID-19 vaccination. The sequence was obtained from a human donor who received a COVID-19 vaccine. The CDR3, as DNA: TGTGCCAGCTCACCATTGGCAGGGCGAGAGGAAAAACTGTTTTTT. Amino acids: CASSPLAGREEKLFF.